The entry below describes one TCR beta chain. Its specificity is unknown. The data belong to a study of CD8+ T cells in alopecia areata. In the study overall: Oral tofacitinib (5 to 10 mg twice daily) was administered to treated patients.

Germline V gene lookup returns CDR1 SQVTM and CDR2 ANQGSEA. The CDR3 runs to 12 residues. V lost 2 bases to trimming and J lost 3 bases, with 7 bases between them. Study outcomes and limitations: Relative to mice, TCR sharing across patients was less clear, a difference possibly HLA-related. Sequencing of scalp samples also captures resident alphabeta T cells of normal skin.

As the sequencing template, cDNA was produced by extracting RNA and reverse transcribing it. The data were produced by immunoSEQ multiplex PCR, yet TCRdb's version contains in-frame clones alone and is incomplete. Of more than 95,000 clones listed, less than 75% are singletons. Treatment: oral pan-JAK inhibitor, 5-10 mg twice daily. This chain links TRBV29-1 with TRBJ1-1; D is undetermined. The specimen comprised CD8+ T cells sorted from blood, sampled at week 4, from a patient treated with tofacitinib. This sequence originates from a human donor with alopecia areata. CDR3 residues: CSVELEDTEAFF. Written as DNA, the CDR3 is TGCAGCGTTGAACTTGAGGACACTGAAGCTTTCTTT.